This T cell receptor (beta chain) was obtained from a study of T cell changes during pregnancy in multiple sclerosis. In germline, CDR1 is SGHNT, CDR2 YYREEE (reference sequence). The V end was cut by 6 bases, the J end by 4 bases, with 13 bases between. The CDR3 contains 14 residues. Clones were sequenced by immunoSEQ multiplex PCR, and TCRdb holds only the in-frame ones, with some missing. This sample has some 80,000 clones, with about 91% found just once. This specimen was peripheral blood, taken before pregnancy. This chain connects TRBV5-4 to TRBJ2-2; possibly TRBD1 for D (5 bases). This receptor was identified in a female donor with multiple sclerosis, enrolled in a pregnancy study. The CDR3 region has the DNA TGTGCCAGCAATAAGGACACCTTCACCGGGGAGCTGTTTTTT. This translates into CASNKDTFTGELFF.